This T cell receptor beta chain stems from a study of blood T cell repertoires in COVID-19. Study-level background: Acute-phase and convalescent COVID-19 samples originated in the United States, Italy and Spain. From T cells, B-cell-depleted T cells, or PBMCs came the material, which was cDNA or gDNA.

Original data processing: Amplified reference gene primers provided the basis for estimating nucleated cell counts. Repertoires were generated with immunoSEQ multiplex PCR, while TCRdb's copy carries only in-frame clones and drops some. That table supplies the V and J calls and clone size; D and trimming were determined from the DNA. The table lists about 440,000 clones, approximately 90% of them singletons, with roughly 12% in the top ten. Seattle-derived patients entered the study during active infection and were followed longitudinally. Per the germline V gene, CDR1 is KGHSH and CDR2 is LQKENI. There are 13 residues in the CDR3. The trim removed 8 bases at V and 2 bases at J, leaving 5 bases unmatched.

The clonotype comes from a woman aged 45 to 65 with COVID-19, enrolled during active disease. V usage is TRBV18 and J usage is TRBJ1-2; 7 bases line up with TRBD1. Specimen: peripheral blood. This CDR3 is CASRDSQNYGYTF. DNA for the CDR3: TGTGCCAGCCGGGACAGTCAGAACTATGGCTACACCTTC. Together with reference TRBV18 and TRBJ1-2, the CDR3 gives the full variable domain: NAGVMQNPRHLVRRRGQEARLRCSPMKGHSHVYWYRQLPEEGLKFMVYLQKENIIDESGMPKERFSAEFPKEGPSILRIQQVVRGDSAAYFCASRDSQNYGYTFGSGTRLTVV.